This is a list of T cell receptor beta chains from one sample in a study of T cells in localized non-small cell lung cancer. The method was immunoSEQ multiplex PCR; TCRdb's version includes in-frame clones alone and lacks a portion of them. The sample lists 25,000 to 30,000 clones; approximately 90% were seen once. Sequenced here: peripheral blood, sampled before any cancer treatment. Every receptor here comes from a male donor older than 55 with stage I lung adenocarcinoma. Each CDR3 is given with its conserved first and last residue. Each record gives: CDR3 protein, CDR3 DNA, V gene, J gene, D gene, clone size. A D gene is named only where the DNA matches it firmly. Size tells how often a clone was seen (once, few, many) or the class of an expanded clone, and some rows leave it out.

cdr3_aa: CASSLGQTANEKLFF
cdr3_nt: TGTGCCAGCAGTCTCGGACAGACGGCTAATGAAAAACTGTTTTTT
v_call: TRBV6-6
j_call: TRBJ1-4
d_call: .
clone_size: few

cdr3_aa: CASRGQGFGQPQHF
cdr3_nt: TGTGCCAGCAGGGGACAGGGGTTTGGCCAGCCCCAGCATTTT
v_call: TRBV6-5
j_call: TRBJ1-5
d_call: TRBD1
clone_size: .

cdr3_aa: CASRTRATYEQYF
cdr3_nt: TGTGCCAGCAGGACCCGGGCAACCTACGAGCAGTACTTC
v_call: TRBV6-1
j_call: TRBJ2-7
d_call: .
clone_size: .

cdr3_aa: CASSLLGYEQYF
cdr3_nt: TGTGCCAGCAGCCTACTAGGCTACGAGCAGTACTTC
v_call: TRBV7-9
j_call: TRBJ2-7
d_call: .
clone_size: .

cdr3_aa: CASSLQKGSNQPQHF
cdr3_nt: TGTGCCAGCAGCTTACAGAAGGGAAGCAATCAGCCCCAGCATTTT
v_call: TRBV7-2
j_call: TRBJ1-5
d_call: .
clone_size: .

cdr3_aa: CASSILGQASYGYTF
cdr3_nt: TGTGCCAGTAGTATCCTTGGACAGGCGAGCTATGGCTACACCTTC
v_call: TRBV19
j_call: TRBJ1-2
d_call: TRBD1
clone_size: .

cdr3_aa: CASSLVDAYEQYF
cdr3_nt: TGTGCCAGCAGCTTAGTCGACGCCTACGAGCAGTACTTC
v_call: TRBV11-2
j_call: TRBJ2-7
d_call: .
clone_size: .

cdr3_aa: CASSAPGQAYEQYF
cdr3_nt: TGTGCCAGCTCAGCACCGGGACAGGCCTACGAGCAGTACTTC
v_call: TRBV18
j_call: TRBJ2-7
d_call: TRBD1
clone_size: .

cdr3_aa: CASSVVGGETQYF
cdr3_nt: TGTGCCAGCAGCGTAGTGGGGGGGGAGACCCAGTACTTC
v_call: TRBV9
j_call: TRBJ2-5
d_call: TRBD2
clone_size: .

cdr3_aa: CASRQVLNTGELFF
cdr3_nt: TGTGCCAGCCGACAGGTTCTGAACACCGGGGAGCTGTTTTTT
v_call: TRBV6-1
j_call: TRBJ2-2
d_call: .
clone_size: .

cdr3_aa: CASSYGQTGANVLTF
cdr3_nt: TGTGCCAGCAGTTACGGACAGACCGGGGCCAACGTCCTGACTTTC
v_call: TRBV6-5
j_call: TRBJ2-6
d_call: .
clone_size: .

cdr3_aa: CASSPTIPNYGYTF
cdr3_nt: TGCGCCAGCAGCCCGACCATTCCGAACTATGGCTACACCTTC
v_call: TRBV5-1
j_call: TRBJ1-2
d_call: .
clone_size: .

cdr3_aa: CASSSGELAKNIQYF
cdr3_nt: TGTGCCAGTAGTAGCGGAGAACTAGCCAAAAACATTCAGTACTTC
v_call: TRBV19
j_call: TRBJ2-4
d_call: .
clone_size: .

cdr3_aa: CASSQQGASDTQYF
cdr3_nt: TGTGCCAGCAGCCAACAGGGGGCCTCCGATACGCAGTATTTT
v_call: TRBV6-5
j_call: TRBJ2-3
d_call: TRBD1
clone_size: .

cdr3_aa: CASSYSHGGPIPDGELFF
cdr3_nt: TGCGCCAGCAGCTATTCTCACGGGGGGCCCATCCCGGACGGGGAGCTGTTTTTT
v_call: TRBV5-1
j_call: TRBJ2-2
d_call: .
clone_size: few

cdr3_aa: CASSENTGGTYEQYF
cdr3_nt: TGTGCCAGCTCTGAGAATACAGGGGGAACCTACGAGCAGTACTTC
v_call: TRBV18
j_call: TRBJ2-7
d_call: TRBD1
clone_size: .

cdr3_aa: CASSLGDLTYEQYF
cdr3_nt: TGTGCCAGCAGCTTGGGGGACCTCACTTACGAGCAGTACTTC
v_call: TRBV7-8
j_call: TRBJ2-7
d_call: .
clone_size: .

cdr3_aa: CSVQGANQPQHF
cdr3_nt: TGCAGCGTACAGGGCGCCAATCAGCCCCAGCATTTT
v_call: TRBV29-1
j_call: TRBJ1-5
d_call: .
clone_size: few

cdr3_aa: CASKAGAIYNEQFF
cdr3_nt: TGTGCCAGTAAGGCTGGCGCAATCTACAATGAGCAGTTCTTC
v_call: TRBV19
j_call: TRBJ2-1
d_call: .
clone_size: .

cdr3_aa: CASSISPNTEAFF
cdr3_nt: TGTGCCAGTAGTATATCCCCGAACACTGAAGCTTTCTTT
v_call: TRBV19
j_call: TRBJ1-1
d_call: .
clone_size: .

cdr3_aa: CASSLEEGATEAFF
cdr3_nt: TGTGCCAGCAGCTTAGAGGAGGGGGCAACTGAAGCTTTCTTT
v_call: TRBV7-9
j_call: TRBJ1-1
d_call: TRBD1
clone_size: .

cdr3_aa: CASSLLGNSYEQYF
cdr3_nt: TGTGCCAGCAGTTTATTAGGGAACTCCTACGAGCAGTACTTC
v_call: TRBV28
j_call: TRBJ2-7
d_call: .
clone_size: .

cdr3_aa: CASSKCQGDPNYGYTF
cdr3_nt: TGTGCCAGCAGCAAATGCCAGGGAGATCCGAACTATGGCTACACCTTC
v_call: TRBV21-1
j_call: TRBJ1-2
d_call: .
clone_size: .

cdr3_aa: CASSLNGWSSYNSPLHF
cdr3_nt: TGTGCCAGCAGTTTAAATGGTTGGAGCTCCTATAATTCACCCCTCCACTTT
v_call: TRBV28
j_call: TRBJ1-6
d_call: .
clone_size: .

cdr3_aa: CASSLFTGINYGYTF
cdr3_nt: TGTGCCAGCAGCCTGTTCACAGGAATTAACTATGGCTACACCTTC
v_call: TRBV14
j_call: TRBJ1-2
d_call: .
clone_size: .

cdr3_aa: CASSENRYEQYF
cdr3_nt: TGTGCCAGCAGTGAAAATCGCTACGAGCAGTACTTC
v_call: TRBV2
j_call: TRBJ2-7
d_call: .
clone_size: .

cdr3_aa: CASSLVVVGPGELFF
cdr3_nt: TGCGCCAGCAGCTTGGTTGTGGTCGGTCCCGGGGAGCTGTTTTTT
v_call: TRBV5-1
j_call: TRBJ2-2
d_call: .
clone_size: .

cdr3_aa: CASSSGLAGGDEQFF
cdr3_nt: TGCGCCAGCAGTTCCGGACTAGCGGGTGGCGATGAGCAGTTCTTC
v_call: TRBV5-1
j_call: TRBJ2-1
d_call: TRBD2
clone_size: .

cdr3_aa: CASSLWGQGASTDTQYF
cdr3_nt: TGCGCCAGCAGCTTGTGGGGACAGGGGGCTAGCACAGATACGCAGTATTTT
v_call: TRBV5-1
j_call: TRBJ2-3
d_call: TRBD1
clone_size: .

cdr3_aa: CASSSDRAYQPQHF
cdr3_nt: TGTGCCAGCAGTTCAGACAGAGCCTATCAGCCCCAGCATTTT
v_call: TRBV6-5
j_call: TRBJ1-5
d_call: .
clone_size: few

cdr3_aa: CASSGPPQGINSPLHF
cdr3_nt: TGTGCCAGCAGCGGCCCCCCACAGGGGATAAACTCACCCCTCCACTTT
v_call: TRBV5-4
j_call: TRBJ1-6
d_call: TRBD1
clone_size: .

cdr3_aa: CASSPGGYNEQFF
cdr3_nt: TGTGCCAGCAGCCCGGGGGGTTACAATGAGCAGTTCTTC
v_call: TRBV5-5
j_call: TRBJ2-1
d_call: TRBD2
clone_size: .

cdr3_aa: CASSSGLAGGGADTQYF
cdr3_nt: TGTGCCAGCAGCTCCGGACTAGCGGGGGGCGGCGCAGATACGCAGTATTTT
v_call: TRBV5-4
j_call: TRBJ2-3
d_call: TRBD2
clone_size: .

cdr3_aa: CASSLALNSPLHF
cdr3_nt: TGTGCCAGCAGCTTAGCACTCAATTCACCCCTCCACTTT
v_call: TRBV7-2
j_call: TRBJ1-6
d_call: .
clone_size: .

cdr3_aa: CASSEQRGVQETQYF
cdr3_nt: TGTGCCAGCAGCGAACAGCGGGGGGTACAAGAGACCCAGTACTTC
v_call: TRBV7-2
j_call: TRBJ2-5
d_call: TRBD2
clone_size: .

cdr3_aa: CASSVASGTGGEKLFF
cdr3_nt: TGTGCCAGCAGCGTAGCTTCCGGGACAGGGGGAGAAAAACTGTTTTTT
v_call: TRBV9
j_call: TRBJ1-4
d_call: TRBD1
clone_size: .

cdr3_aa: CASTNTDTQYF
cdr3_nt: TGTGCCAGCACCAACACAGATACGCAGTATTTT
v_call: TRBV7-2
j_call: TRBJ2-3
d_call: .
clone_size: .

cdr3_aa: CASSQGTGIGANVLTF
cdr3_nt: TGCGCCAGCAGCCAAGGTACAGGGATCGGGGCCAACGTCCTGACTTTC
v_call: TRBV4-3
j_call: TRBJ2-6
d_call: .
clone_size: .

cdr3_aa: CASSSQGAREQYF
cdr3_nt: TGTGCCAGCAGCTCACAGGGGGCACGGGAGCAGTACTTC
v_call: TRBV5-8
j_call: TRBJ2-7
d_call: TRBD1
clone_size: .

cdr3_aa: CASILISRGTGGAYTEAFF
cdr3_nt: TGTGCCAGCATCCTTATCTCCAGGGGGACAGGGGGAGCGTACACTGAAGCTTTCTTT
v_call: TRBV21-1
j_call: TRBJ1-1
d_call: .
clone_size: medium-sized

cdr3_aa: CASSLVGGARTDTQYF
cdr3_nt: TGTGCCAGCAGCTTAGTTGGGGGGGCGCGCACAGATACGCAGTATTTT
v_call: TRBV7-2
j_call: TRBJ2-3
d_call: .
clone_size: .

cdr3_aa: CASEFGRVNYGYTF
cdr3_nt: TGTGCCAGCGAGTTTGGACGGGTTAACTATGGCTACACCTTC
v_call: TRBV7-9
j_call: TRBJ1-2
d_call: .
clone_size: .

cdr3_aa: CASSQGQFYGYTF
cdr3_nt: TGTGCCAGCAGCCAAGGACAGTTCTATGGCTACACCTTC
v_call: TRBV11-2
j_call: TRBJ1-2
d_call: .
clone_size: .

cdr3_aa: CASSPPGRANSPLHF
cdr3_nt: TGTGCCAGCAGCCCCCCGGGCAGGGCTAATTCACCCCTCCACTTT
v_call: TRBV6-6
j_call: TRBJ1-6
d_call: .
clone_size: .